The count of the clone carrying this T cell receptor (beta chain) is one. This sample was included in a study of blood T cell repertoires in COVID-19. Here immunoSEQ multiplex PCR was the method, and the copy in TCRdb shows in-frame clones only, minus some. This table holds 250,000 to 300,000 clones, about 89% found once. V shed 0 bases, J shed 5 bases, and the junction held 7 bases outside the gene matches. CDR3 length: 16 amino acids. Per germline, CDR1 SGHAT and CDR2 FQNNGV. This sequence originates from a man aged 50-60 years with acute or convalescent COVID-19. The specimen was peripheral blood. This chain links TRBV11-2 with TRBJ2-1; 7 bases align to TRBD2. Written as DNA, the CDR3 is TGTGCCAGCAGCTTAGAAGCTTGGGGGGGGGACAATGAGCAGTTCTTC. This translates into CASSLEAWGGDNEQFF. The variable domain in full, completed from reference TRBV11-2 and TRBJ2-1, reads EAGVAQSPRYKIIEKRQSVAFWCNPISGHATLYWYQQILGQGPKLLIQFQNNGVVDDSQLPKDRFSAERLKGVDSTLKIQPAKLEDSAVYLCASSLEAWGGDNEQFFGPGTRLTVL.